This T cell receptor beta chain was obtained from a study of blood T cell repertoires in COVID-19. On the study more broadly: Acute and convalescent COVID-19 specimens originated in the United States, Italy and Spain. Nucleic acid was either cDNA or gDNA, and it came from T cells, B-cell-depleted T cells, or PBMCs.

Per the original data handling: Nucleated cell number was recorded as an estimate derived from reference gene primer amplification. Sequencing used immunoSEQ multiplex PCR; TCRdb keeps in-frame clones, though not all of them. The V and J calls and the clone size are those of that table, but D and trimming were determined from the DNA. The sample records 100,000 to 150,000 clones, nearly 70% being singletons. The germline CDR1 and CDR2 sequences are MDHEN and SYDVKM. With 6 bases clipped from V and 7 bases from J, the junction kept 6 bases outside the gene matches. The CDR3 sequence is 13 residues long.

The genes are TRBV28 and TRBJ1-2, with 9 bases lining up with TRBD1. Sample: peripheral blood. This TCR was sampled from a woman in her 70s with acute or convalescent COVID-19. CDR3 sequence reads: CASRLQGAGGYTF. In nucleotides, the CDR3 is TGTGCCAGCAGACTACAGGGGGCAGGTGGCTACACCTTC.